These 19 T cell receptor beta chains share one sample of origin, sequenced in a study of control samples from healthy donors and cancer patients. Assay: immunoSEQ multiplex PCR; the TCRdb copy retains only in-frame clones and omits some. In the table there are 100,000 to 150,000 clones, 75% to 95% of which are singletons. Sequences were obtained from blood. These receptors came from a man aged 40-49 years in good health.

The V and J genes are TRBV5-1 and TRBJ1-4, with 9 nucleotides matching TRBD1. The CDR3 length is 16 residues. The J segment lost 4 bases and the V segment lost 4 bases, leaving 8 bases of the junction unmatched. The germline CDR1 and CDR2 sequences are SGHRS and YFSETQ. CDR3 coding DNA: TGCGCCAGCAGCACAGGGACAGGGAACTTTAATGAAAAACTGTTTTTT. Translated: CASSTGTGNFNEKLFF.

This clone was found once. This chain uses TRBV5-1 with TRBJ1-4, with D uncertain. CDR3 length: 15 residues. Trimming removed 4 bases at V and 4 bases at J, with 14 bases between. The germline gives CDR1 SGHRS, CDR2 YFSETQ. The CDR3, as DNA: TGCGCCAGCAGCCGAGGGAACGCTCTTAATGAAAAACTGTTTTTT. This translates into CASSRGNALNEKLFF.

The rearrangement joins TRBV11-3 to TRBJ2-2, with D maybe TRBD2 (7 bases). Trimming removed 1 base at V and 5 bases at J, with 11 bases between. The germline V gene has CDR1 SGHNT and CDR2 YENEEA. This CDR3 contains 15 residues. CDR3 in amino acids: CASSLGGGETGELFF. For the CDR3, the DNA is TGTGCCAGCAGCTTAGGAGGGGGGGAAACCGGGGAGCTGTTTTTT.

V gene TRBV3-1 (or the pseudogene TRBV3-2) combines with J gene TRBJ1-6; no clear D. Germline lookup yields CDR1 LGHDT and CDR2 YNNKEL (reference sequence). This CDR3 has 16 residues. V was trimmed by 1 base and J by 8 bases, leaving 15 bases between them. CDR3 bases: TGTGCCAGCAGCCAAGGTCTGCCCCCCCTAGATTCACCCCTCCACTTT. Its protein is CASSQGLPPLDSPLHF.

The V call is TRBV5-1, the J call TRBJ2-5, with 9 bases matching TRBD2. CDR3 length: 15 amino acids. Germline-derived CDR1 and CDR2 are SGHRS and YFSETQ. Losses at the gene ends were 5 bases for V and 0 bases for J; bases not matched to a gene: 5. In DNA, the CDR3 is TGCGCCAGCAGTAGGCTAGCGGGGAACCAAGAGACCCAGTACTTC. This sequence encodes CASSRLAGNQETQYF.

V is TRBV18 and J is TRBJ1-2, with no clear D. CDR3 length: 15 residues. CDR1 KGHSH and CDR2 LQKENI come from the germline V gene. Trimming pared 3 bases from V and 4 bases from J, leaving 15 bases between. The CDR3 DNA is TGTGCCAGCTCACCCTCGCGGGAACTTGGCTATGGCTACACCTTC. Translated, it gives CASSPSRELGYGYTF.

This chain joins TRBV19 and TRBJ1-1, with TRBD1 matching over 7 bases. The CDR3 totals 13 residues. V lost 7 bases and J lost 2; bases outside the gene matches: 4. Looked up from germline, CDR1 is LNHDA and CDR2 is SQIVND (reference sequence). The CDR3 coding sequence is TGTGCCAGTAACTGGGACAGTAACACTGAAGCTTTCTTT. Protein: CASNWDSNTEAFF.

V gene TRBV12-3 or TRBV12-4 combines with J gene TRBJ1-2, with D possibly TRBD1 on 5 matching bases. V dropped 4 bases and J dropped 8 bases, with 8 bases sitting between them. This CDR3 has 11 amino acids. CDR3 in DNA: TGTGCCAGCAGTTACGGGGACGGCTACACCTTC. Translation: CASSYGDGYTF.

In this sample, this clone turned up a few times. J is TRBJ1-2 and V is TRBV2; D is perhaps TRBD1 (5 bases). Germline V gives CDR1 SNHLY, CDR2 FYNNEI. There are 12 residues in the CDR3. V lost 10 bases to trimming and J lost 0 bases, with 9 bases between them. The CDR3 loop is CATGTSNYGYTF. In nucleotides, the CDR3 is TGTGCCACCGGGACCTCTAACTATGGCTACACCTTC.

This chain connects TRBV11-2 to TRBJ1-5; D is perhaps TRBD1 (5 bases). V lost 6 bases to trimming and J lost 4 bases, with 13 bases between them. This CDR3 has 14 residues. CDR1 and CDR2 (germline): SGHAT, FQNNGV. The DNA of the CDR3 is TGTGCCAGCAGTGCGGGACTTGTAAATCAGCCCCAGCATTTT. It encodes CASSAGLVNQPQHF.

The gene calls are TRBV5-4 and TRBJ2-3; D unresolved. The CDR3 covers 14 residues. The germline gives CDR1 SGHNT, CDR2 YYREEE (reference sequence). V lost 4 bases to trimming and J lost 5 bases, with 14 bases between them. CDR3 in DNA: TGTGCCAGCAGCACCCCCCACAGCGAAGATACGCAGTATTTT. Protein product: CASSTPHSEDTQYF. The full variable domain, completed using reference TRBV5-4 and TRBJ2-3, is ETGVTQSPTHLIKTRGQQVTLRCSSQSGHNTVSWYQQALGQGPQFIFQYYREEENGRGNFPPRFSGLQFPNYSSELNVNALELDDSALYLCASSTPHSEDTQYFGPGTRLTVL.

The rearrangement uses TRBV13 and TRBJ2-1; D unclear. The ends were cut back, 5 bases at V and 0 bases at J, with 5 bases in the middle. CDR3 length equals 13 residues. Per the germline V gene, CDR1 is PRHDT and CDR2 is FYEKMQ (reference sequence). The CDR3 nucleotides read TGTGCCAGCAGCCGTAGCTCCTACAATGAGCAGTTCTTC. Residues: CASSRSSYNEQFF.

The CDR3 DNA reads TGTGCCAGCAGCCGAGGAACGGGACGCAGGAACACTGAAGCTTTCTTT. Translated: CASSRGTGRRNTEAFF. The chain has TRBV11-2 and TRBJ1-1; TRBD1 might be the D (5 bases). The CDR3 totals 16 residues. V lost 5 bases and J 1 base, leaving 17 bases between the germline ends. Germline loops: CDR1 SGHAT, CDR2 FQNNGV.

In its sample, this clone was seen a few times. The chain is built from TRBV6-5 and TRBJ2-5; TRBD2 matches 9 bases. This CDR3 has 15 amino acids. After removal of 2 bases from V and 8 bases from J, the junction contained 9 bases not matched to a gene. CDR1 MNHEY and CDR2 SVGAGI come from the germline V gene. The CDR3 here is CASSYRLAAGVTQYF. For the CDR3, the DNA is TGTGCCAGCAGTTACCGACTAGCGGCCGGGGTTACCCAGTACTTC.

The gene calls are TRBV28 and TRBJ2-4, with TRBD2 as a possible D gene (5 bases). Trimming pared 6 bases from V and 8 bases from J, leaving 20 bases between. This CDR3 comprises 15 residues. Germline CDR1 and CDR2: MDHEN and SYDVKM. The CDR3 DNA is TGTGCCAGCAGCTTCTCGGGTTCGAGGCGGGACATTCAGTACTTC. The encoded protein is CASSFSGSRRDIQYF.

The chain employs TRBV2 and TRBJ2-7; D gene ambiguous. The V and J ends lost 6 bases and 9 bases respectively, with 6 bases between them. There are 9 residues in the CDR3. From germline, CDR1 is SNHLY and CDR2 FYNNEI. The CDR3 loop is CASRDGQYF. CDR3 nucleotides: TGTGCCAGCAGGGACGGGCAGTACTTC.

This clone was observed once. The gene calls are TRBV5-8 and TRBJ2-1; TRBD2 matches 14 bases. The length of the CDR3 is 17 residues. Germline trimming cut 4 bases from V and 3 bases from J; bases unmatched to any gene: 6. CDR1 and CDR2 (germline): SGHTS, YDEGEE. The CDR3 here is CASSPWTSGGNYNEQFF. Written as DNA, the CDR3 is TGTGCCAGCAGCCCGTGGACTAGCGGGGGGAACTACAATGAGCAGTTCTTC.

The CDR3 DNA sequence: TGTGCCAGCAGCCCGTCCGCGGGTGCAGGCTATGGCTACACCTTC. Protein: CASSPSAGAGYGYTF. V and J are TRBV7-3 and TRBJ1-2; D remains unclear. Trimming took off 5 bases at V and 4 bases at J, with 17 bases between the two ends. Germline CDR1 is SGHTA and CDR2 is FQGTGA. The CDR3 has 15 residues.

The chain carries TRBV4-2 and TRBJ2-1; no clear D gene. The ends were cut back, 3 bases at V and 8 bases at J, with 11 bases in the middle. The CDR3 sequence is 13 residues long. Germline CDR1 reads LGHNA; CDR2 reads YNFKEQ. This CDR3 is CASSHESEYEQFF. CDR3 nucleotides: TGTGCCAGCAGCCACGAGTCGGAATATGAGCAGTTCTTC.